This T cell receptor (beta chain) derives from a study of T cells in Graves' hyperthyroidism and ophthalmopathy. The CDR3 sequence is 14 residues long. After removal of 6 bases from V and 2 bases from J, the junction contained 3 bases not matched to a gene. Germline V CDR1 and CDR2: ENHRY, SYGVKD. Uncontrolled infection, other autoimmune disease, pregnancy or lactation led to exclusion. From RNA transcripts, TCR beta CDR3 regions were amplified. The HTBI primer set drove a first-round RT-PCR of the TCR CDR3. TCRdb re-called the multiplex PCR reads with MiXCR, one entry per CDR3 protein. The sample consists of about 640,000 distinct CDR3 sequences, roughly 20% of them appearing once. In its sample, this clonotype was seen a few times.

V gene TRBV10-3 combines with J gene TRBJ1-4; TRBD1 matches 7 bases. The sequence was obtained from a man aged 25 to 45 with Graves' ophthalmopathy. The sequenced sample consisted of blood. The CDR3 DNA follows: TGTGCCATCAGAGGGGACAGTACTAATGAAAAACTGTTTTTT. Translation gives CAIRGDSTNEKLFF.